These T cell receptor beta chains were read from a single sample in a study of blood T cell repertoires in COVID-19. The table came from immunoSEQ multiplex PCR; TCRdb's copy has only in-frame clones and leaves some out. The data show 110,000 to 150,000 clones, with approximately 80% seen just once and roughly 9% held by the top ten. The sample comprised peripheral blood. The receptors originated from an elderly woman in a cohort sampled during active or convalescent COVID-19. Each CDR3 is given with its conserved first and last residue. Each record gives: J gene, clone size, D gene, V gene, CDR3 DNA, CDR3 protein. A D gene is named only where the DNA matches it firmly. For some rows the clone size is stated as once, few or many, or as a class when expanded; others skip it.

TRBJ1-2	once	NA	TRBV3-1/TRBV3-2	TGTGCCAGCAGCCAAGGTCCGGAGTTGGATGGCTACACCTTC	CASSQGPELDGYTF
TRBJ2-1	NA	TRBD2	TRBV6-4	TGTGCCAGCGGGTGGCGGGGGGGTTTCTTC	CASGWRGGFF
TRBJ1-1	NA	NA	TRBV28	TGTGCCAGCAGTTTTCGGGCTGAAGCTTTCTTT	CASSFRAEAFF
TRBJ2-5	once	NA	TRBV14	TGTGCCAGCAGCCAAGGGACAGTCCAAGAGACCCAGTACTTC	CASSQGTVQETQYF
TRBJ2-3	NA	NA	TRBV29-1	TGCAGCGTTTCAACAGGACGGAACACAGATACGCAGTATTTT	CSVSTGRNTDTQYF
TRBJ1-1	NA	NA	TRBV29-1	TGCAGCGTGGTGACAGGCTCCACTGAAGCTTTCTTT	CSVVTGSTEAFF
TRBJ1-2	NA	NA	TRBV13	TGTGCCAGCGAGCTCATAGCCGGTGACTATGGCTACACCTTC	CASELIAGDYGYTF
TRBJ2-1	NA	TRBD2	TRBV5-1	TGCGCCAGCAGCTTAATGCTAGCGGGGGGGAATGAGCAGTTCTTC	CASSLMLAGGNEQFF
TRBJ1-5	NA	NA	TRBV2	TGTGCCAGCAGGAGAAGGGACTTAAATCAGCCCCAGCATTTT	CASRRRDLNQPQHF
TRBJ2-1	NA	TRBD2	TRBV2	TGTGCCAGCAGTGAACGGTCGCGGGGGGTTCGCAATGAGCAGTTCTTC	CASSERSRGVRNEQFF
TRBJ2-5	few	NA	TRBV4-2	TGTGCCAGCAGCCAAGATCCAGAACAAGAGACCCAGTACTTC	CASSQDPEQETQYF
TRBJ2-5	few	NA	TRBV11-1	TGTGCCAGCAGCTCAAGGGCGGGCAGGATCCAAGAGACCCAGTACTTC	CASSSRAGRIQETQYF
TRBJ2-1	NA	NA	TRBV5-6	TGTGCCAGCAGCTTGTGGGCAGGGGGGTACAATGAGCAGTTCTTC	CASSLWAGGYNEQFF
TRBJ1-5	few	NA	TRBV29-1	TGCAGCGTTGAAGTCGATGCTAGGCAGCCCCAGCATTTT	CSVEVDARQPQHF
TRBJ2-7	few	TRBD2	TRBV5-1	TGCGCCAGCAGCGGGGGGACTAGCGAGCCGCAGTACTTC	CASSGGTSEPQYF
TRBJ2-6	once	NA	TRBV10-2	TGCGCCAGCAGTGAGCGCCGGGGGGCTGTTGGGGCCAACGTCCTGACTTTC	CASSERRGAVGANVLTF
TRBJ1-4	NA	NA	TRBV20-1	TGCAGTGCGTTCTATGAAAAACTGTTTTTT	CSAFYEKLFF
TRBJ2-1	once	TRBD2	TRBV6-5	TGTGCCAGCAGTCCTTTGGCGGGGGGTTACAATGAGCAGTTCTTC	CASSPLAGGYNEQFF
TRBJ2-5	NA	NA	TRBV19	TGTGCCAGTAAGTCCGATCCGAGCCAAGAGACCCAGTACTTC	CASKSDPSQETQYF
TRBJ2-5	NA	TRBD1	TRBV7-9	TGTGCCAGCAGCTCGGGACAGGGGGCGGGCGAGACCCAGTACTTC	CASSSGQGAGETQYF
TRBJ2-7	NA	NA	TRBV20-1	TGCAGTGCCTTTTTGAGTCCCGAGCAGTACTTC	CSAFLSPEQYF
TRBJ1-6	NA	NA	TRBV6-6	TGTGCCAGCAGACGGTCCGAAGATCCCGGTTCACCCCTCCACTTT	CASRRSEDPGSPLHF
TRBJ2-7	NA	TRBD2	TRBV13	TGTGCCAGCAGCGAAAAGACGGGGGGAACTTTGACGAGCTCCTACGAGCAGTACTTC	CASSEKTGGTLTSSYEQYF
TRBJ1-3	NA	NA	TRBV5-1	TGCGCCAGCAGCTCCGCTTCAGGGTTTACAACCACCATATATTTT	CASSSASGFTTTIYF
TRBJ1-5	NA	NA	TRBV2	TGTGCCAGCAGTGTTCAGGGGTATCAGCCCCAGCATTTT	CASSVQGYQPQHF
TRBJ2-1	NA	TRBD1	TRBV28	TGTGCCAGCAGTGGCGCCGGGACAGGGGGCGGGCATGAGCAGTTCTTC	CASSGAGTGGGHEQFF
TRBJ2-5	NA	TRBD1	TRBV6-6	TGTGCCAGCAGCGACGGACAGGGTACAGGAGAGACCCAGTACTTC	CASSDGQGTGETQYF
TRBJ1-3	NA	NA	TRBV18	TGTGCCAGCTCACCAGCCCTTGCAGCGGGAAACACCATATATTTT	CASSPALAAGNTIYF
TRBJ2-1	NA	NA	TRBV28	TGTGCCAGCAGCAGTGGGGGGGCGGTGAATGAGCAGTTCTTC	CASSSGGAVNEQFF
TRBJ1-4	NA	NA	TRBV5-1	TGCGCCAGCAGCTTGGATGGGGGCTTTATTGAAAAACTGTTTTTT	CASSLDGGFIEKLFF
TRBJ1-2	once	NA	TRBV20-1	TGCAGTGCTAGTGGAGGGCTCTATGGCTACACCTTC	CSASGGLYGYTF
TRBJ2-2	once	TRBD2	TRBV3-1/TRBV3-2	TGTGCCAGCAGCCAATTCCCTCCGACTAGCGGGGGGGCGACCGGGGAGCTGTTTTTT	CASSQFPPTSGGATGELFF
TRBJ1-1	NA	TRBD1	TRBV6-5	TGTGCCAGCAGAACCACAGGGGGCACTGAAGCTTTCTTT	CASRTTGGTEAFF
TRBJ1-1	NA	TRBD1	TRBV19	TGTGCCAGTAGCCAACAATTGGGGGCAGGGGGCACTGAAGCTTTCTTT	CASSQQLGAGGTEAFF
TRBJ2-7	NA	TRBD1	TRBV5-1	TGCGCCAGCAGACGGACAGGGTCCAACGAGCAGTACTTC	CASRRTGSNEQYF
TRBJ2-2	NA	TRBD2	TRBV5-4	TGTGCCAGCAGCTTATCGGGGGGGGCGGCCGGGGAGCTGTTTTTT	CASSLSGGAAGELFF
TRBJ2-5	once	TRBD2	TRBV7-3	TGTGCCAGCAGCCAAAACGGGGGGGAGAAGGAGACCCAGTACTTC	CASSQNGGEKETQYF
TRBJ1-3	NA	NA	TRBV18	TGTGCCAGCTCACCAGACACCATCTCTGGAAACACCATATATTTT	CASSPDTISGNTIYF
TRBJ1-4	NA	NA	TRBV14	TGTGCCAGCAGCCAAGTTCGAGGGAGTAATGAAAAACTGTTTTTT	CASSQVRGSNEKLFF
TRBJ1-6	NA	NA	TRBV18	TGTGCCAGCTCCGCAGGGTCCTATAATTCACCCCTCCACTTT	CASSAGSYNSPLHF